These 18 T cell receptor beta chains came from one sample sequenced in a study of OX40 agonist ivuxolimab in advanced cancers. Library preparation employed the immunoSEQ multiplex PCR assay. Entries here come from immuneACCESS through TCRdb and include only in-frame sequences with V and J called. Some clones fail to appear in such tables; in the studies checked, an unresolved V gene covers under half of the shortfall, and the cause of the remainder is unknown. In all, the sample holds tens of thousands of clones, and roughly 84% of those were seen once. The ten largest clones take up around 0.23% of the sample. The sequencing here drew on CD4+ or CD8+ T cells sorted from blood, taken in a trial of the OX40 agonist ivuxolimab. The receptors stem from an adult with an advanced solid tumor such as melanoma, head and neck, liver or kidney cancer.

The chain is built from TRBV15 and TRBJ2-3, with D unclear. CDR3 size: 12 residues. V was cut by 0 bases and J by 4 bases, with 2 bases left in between. Looked up from germline, CDR1 is LNHNV and CDR2 is YYDKDF (reference sequence). CDR3 sequence reads: CATSRDADTQYF. Written as DNA, the CDR3 is TGTGCCACCAGCAGAGATGCAGATACGCAGTATTTT.

This chain's CDR3 is CSVLSRDIHSYNEQFF. The CDR3 DNA follows: TGCAGCGTTCTATCGCGGGACATCCATTCCTACAATGAGCAGTTCTTC. This chain uses TRBV29-1 with TRBJ2-1; tentatively, D is TRBD1 or TRBD2 (6 bases each). CDR1 SQVTM and CDR2 ANQGSEA come from the germline V gene. This CDR3 is built from 16 residues. V was trimmed by 5 bases and J by 1 base, leaving 18 bases between them.

The chain carries TRBV2 and TRBJ2-1; 13 bases line up with TRBD2. Germline V gene sequence: CDR1 SNHLY, CDR2 FYNNEI. V was pared by 3 bases and J by 8 bases, with 10 bases of the junction left unmatched. This CDR3 is 17 amino acids long. CDR3 amino acids: CASSDILLAGGPDEQFF. CDR3 in DNA: TGTGCCAGCAGTGATATCCTACTAGCGGGAGGGCCGGATGAGCAGTTCTTC.

The gene calls are TRBV5-1 and TRBJ2-7; 7 bases match TRBD1. Germline values: CDR1 SGHRS, CDR2 YFSETQ. V gave up 4 bases and J gave up 5 bases; unmatched junction bases: 9. The CDR3 totals 14 residues. CDR3 loop: CASSPITGEDEQYF. For the CDR3, the DNA is TGCGCCAGCAGCCCAATCACAGGGGAAGACGAGCAGTACTTC.

The CDR3 bases are TGTGCCAGCAGCTTGGACGGGGGTGACTATGGCTACACCTTC. Translated, it gives CASSLDGGDYGYTF. The rearrangement joins TRBV5-4 to TRBJ1-2; a weak D match, TRBD1 (5 bases). CDR3 size: 14 residues. Trimming took off 0 bases at V and 3 bases at J, with 9 bases between the two ends. Looked up from germline, CDR1 is SGHNT and CDR2 is YYREEE (reference sequence).

The V gene is TRBV18, the J gene TRBJ2-6; the match to TRBD1 covers 9 bases. Germline values: CDR1 KGHSH, CDR2 LQKENI. The junction had 5 bases not matched to a gene; V was cut back by 8 bases and J by 0 bases. The CDR3 has 16 residues. The CDR3 sequence: CASHGQGNSGANVLTF. The CDR3 DNA reads TGTGCCAGCCACGGACAGGGGAACTCTGGGGCCAACGTCCTGACTTTC.

The V call is TRBV18, the J call TRBJ2-1; 10 bases fit TRBD2. Trimming at V came to 3 bases and at J to 9 bases, leaving 8 bases not matched to a gene. The CDR3 runs to 15 residues. CDR1 KGHSH and CDR2 LQKENI come from the germline V gene. The CDR3 loop is CASSPPSGSGGEQFF. CDR3 DNA: TGTGCCAGCTCACCGCCTAGCGGGAGTGGAGGTGAGCAGTTCTTC.

The CDR3 here is CAISLRTSGPAGEQFF. In nucleotides, the CDR3 is TGTGCCATCAGCCTCCGGACTAGCGGCCCCGCGGGTGAGCAGTTCTTC. The chain couples TRBV10-3 to TRBJ2-1, with 10 bases fitting TRBD2. This CDR3 comprises 16 residues. Germline V gene sequence: CDR1 ENHRY, CDR2 SYGVKD. The J segment lost 9 bases and the V segment lost 6 bases, leaving 14 bases of the junction unmatched.

This clone was seen a single time. The rearrangement joins TRBV7-3 to TRBJ2-1; 7 nucleotides line up with TRBD1. The V segment lost 5 bases and the J segment 2 bases; nucleotides outside the gene matches: 6. CDR1 is SGHTA and CDR2 is FQGTGA in the germline V gene. The CDR3 spans 15 residues. The CDR3, as DNA: TGTGCCAGCAGCCAAGGGGGCGCCCCCTACAATGAGCAGTTCTTC. Encoded protein: CASSQGGAPYNEQFF.

V and J are TRBV7-9 and TRBJ2-5, with 8 nucleotides matching TRBD2. Trimming cost V 1 base and J 4 bases; bases outside gene matches: 5. Looked up from germline, CDR1 is SEHNR and CDR2 is FQNEAQ (reference sequence). This CDR3 has 15 residues. CDR3 coding DNA: TGTGCCAGCAGCTTAGTCGGTCTAGCGGGAGAGACCCAGTACTTC. Protein product: CASSLVGLAGETQYF.

The chain is built from TRBV10-3 and TRBJ2-1; the match to TRBD2 covers 14 bases. This CDR3 comprises 16 residues. Germline CDR1 reads ENHRY; CDR2 reads SYGVKD. Germline trimming cut 6 bases from V and 0 bases from J; bases unmatched to any gene: 1. CDR3: CAIRGTSGSSYNEQFF. The CDR3 region has the DNA TGTGCCATCAGAGGGACTAGCGGGAGCTCCTACAATGAGCAGTTCTTC.

This clone was seen more than once but under ten times. The chain couples TRBV5-6 to TRBJ1-1; no clear D gene. CDR1 is SGHDT, CDR2 YYEEEE, per germline. V was trimmed by 0 bases and J by 7 bases, leaving 4 bases between them. CDR3 length: 11 amino acids. CDR3 sequence: CASSLASEAFF. DNA of the CDR3: TGTGCCAGCAGCTTGGCCAGTGAAGCTTTCTTT.

This chain joins TRBV7-2 and TRBJ2-5; 8 bases fit TRBD2. The J call may be mistaken, given a closer DNA end match to TRBJ2-7. The CDR3 extends over 14 amino acids. CDR1 is SGHTA and CDR2 is FQGNSA in the germline V gene. CDR3 loop: CASSLGAGVSEQYF. The CDR3, as DNA: TGTGCCAGCAGCTTAGGAGCGGGGGTAAGCGAGCAGTACTTC.

This chain joins TRBV7-2 and TRBJ1-1; D is ambiguous. The CDR3 has 14 amino acids. Germline assignment: CDR1 SGHTA and CDR2 FQGNSA. V lost 1 base to trimming and J lost 1 base, with 7 bases between them. CDR3 region: CASSLVGGNTEAFF. CDR3 DNA sequence: TGTGCCAGCAGCTTAGTTGGTGGGAACACTGAAGCTTTCTTT. The variable domain in full, with the rest retrieved from reference TRBV7-2 and TRBJ1-1, is GAGVSQSPSNKVTEKGKDVELRCDPISGHTALYWYRQSLGQGLEFLIYFQGNSAPDKSGLPSDRFSAERTGGSVSTLTIQRTQQEDSAVYLCASSLVGGNTEAFFGQGTRLTVV.

The genes are TRBV7-2 and TRBJ1-1, with D uncertain. The V end lost 3 bases, the J end lost 5 bases, and 10 bases lay between the germline ends. The length of the CDR3 is 13 residues. Germline V lookup: CDR1 SGHTA, CDR2 FQGNSA. The CDR3, as DNA: TGTGCCAGCAGCTTGTCCGTCCCGACTGAAGCTTTCTTT. Translation: CASSLSVPTEAFF.

This chain connects TRBV7-3 to TRBJ2-1; 11 bases are shared with TRBD2. Germline assignment: CDR1 SGHTA and CDR2 FQGTGA. V trimming: 5 bases; J trimming: 6 bases; junction bases outside the gene matches: 6. CDR3 size: 15 residues. CDR3 protein: CASSPRLAGGNEQFF. The CDR3 DNA follows: TGTGCCAGCAGCCCCCGGCTAGCGGGAGGCAATGAGCAGTTCTTC.

This chain joins TRBV28 and TRBJ1-1; no clear D gene. Germline V gene sequence: CDR1 MDHEN, CDR2 SYDVKM. The V end lost 6 bases, the J end lost 4 bases, and 15 bases lay between the germline ends. CDR3 size: 14 residues. The CDR3 sequence: CASRLGGSGTEAFF. For the CDR3, the DNA is TGTGCCAGCAGGCTGGGAGGTTCGGGCACTGAAGCTTTCTTT.

The gene calls are TRBV7-2 and TRBJ2-1; 10 nucleotides match TRBD2. The CDR3 consists of 16 residues. Germline-derived CDR1 and CDR2 are SGHTA and FQGNSA. Trimming took 0 bases from V and 10 from J; bases not matched to a gene: 9. The DNA for the CDR3 is TGTGCCAGCAGCTTAGCTCGGGCTAGCGGGAGTTTGGAGCAGTTCTTC. This translates into CASSLARASGSLEQFF.